These T cell receptor beta chains were read from a single sample in a study of blood T cell repertoires in COVID-19. Sequencing used immunoSEQ multiplex PCR; TCRdb keeps in-frame clones, though not all of them. The repertoire holds around 130,000 clones, with 86% as singletons. Specimen: peripheral blood. Receptors originate from a woman aged 45-65 years who had recovered from COVID-19. Each CDR3 is given without its conserved first and last residue.

J gene	CDR3 length	V gene	CDR3 protein
TRBJ1-1	13	TRBV9	ASSVGGQGNTEAF
TRBJ1-2	12	TRBV6-6	ASSYSSGGGGYT
TRBJ2-7	12	TRBV30	AWGGLAGGYEQY
TRBJ2-1	13	TRBV5-6	ASSLGTGTYNEQF
TRBJ1-2	11	TRBV2	ASSPDSYYGYT
TRBJ2-2	14	TRBV5-1	ASSLVSSGNDGELF
TRBJ1-1	11	TRBV6-2/TRBV6-3	ASSWVDSTEAF
TRBJ2-1	13	TRBV30	AWSVRGLPYNEQF
TRBJ1-2	10	TRBV29-1	SVGGGNHGYT
TRBJ2-1	10	TRBV5-1	ASSSTGNEQF
TRBJ2-2	10	TRBV7-6	ASSHSGGELF
TRBJ2-7	8	TRBV19	ASTYYEQY
TRBJ1-2	13	TRBV6-6	ASFRGQGVNYGYT
TRBJ1-4	11	TRBV18	ASSPGQVEKLF
TRBJ2-7	14	TRBV25-1	ASSEISGRTIYEQY
TRBJ2-2	13	TRBV10-3	AISDYTGPTGELF
TRBJ1-1	12	TRBV28	ASSPPGRGTEAF
TRBJ2-3	13	TRBV27	ASSSSGAGEDTQY
TRBJ1-1	11	TRBV2	ASIRLGEAEAF
TRBJ1-2	11	TRBV5-6	ASSLPGRVGYT
TRBJ2-1	13	TRBV7-3	ASSLYRATYNEQF
TRBJ2-7	12	TRBV27	ASLGREASRKQY
TRBJ2-7	11	TRBV2	ASLETGWYEQY
TRBJ1-5	13	TRBV6-5	ASSYSYRNNQPQH
TRBJ1-2	12	TRBV27	ASSQPGVGYGYT
TRBJ2-7	16	TRBV7-6	ASSLGVGQGVSGYEQY
TRBJ1-2	13	TRBV15	ATSKRRRPDYGYT
TRBJ1-6	13	TRBV10-3	AISEGGKRNSPLH
TRBJ2-7	11	TRBV7-9	ASSLADRDEQY
TRBJ2-3	11	TRBV9	ASSGGSTDTQY
TRBJ1-4	12	TRBV11-2	ASSSTGAAEKLF
TRBJ1-1	10	TRBV19	ASSIPGSEAF